Following are 9 T cell receptor beta chains from one sample sequenced in a study of blood T cell repertoires in COVID-19. TCRdb keeps only in-frame clones here, not all; method: immunoSEQ multiplex PCR. This sample yields around 80,000 clones, of which more than 60% are seen a single time; about a fifth belongs to the top ten. Sequencing used peripheral blood. These receptors were collected from a woman older than 75 with active or convalescent COVID-19.

The chain links TRBV19 to TRBJ1-2; perhaps TRBD1 as D (5 bases). The CDR3 extends over 12 amino acids. V was clipped by 6 bases and J by 4 bases, with 9 bases between them. Germline V gene lookup returns CDR1 LNHDA and CDR2 SQIVND (reference sequence). CDR3 in amino acids: CASSSTVYGYTF. CDR3 nucleotides: TGTGCCAGTAGCTCGACAGTCTATGGCTACACCTTC.

The CDR3 nucleotides read TGTGCCTGTGCAGCAGATACGCAGTATTTT. This sequence encodes CACAADTQYF. The chain is built from TRBV30 and TRBJ2-3; D unclear. The germline V gene encodes CDR1 GTSNPN and CDR2 SVGIG (reference sequence). The CDR3 is 10 residues long. Trimming stripped 6 bases from V and 4 bases from J, with 5 bases between.

The J gene is TRBJ2-5, the V gene TRBV7-9; D is undetermined. Germline loops: CDR1 SEHNR, CDR2 FQNEAQ (reference sequence). The CDR3 covers 16 residues. Trimming removed 1 base at V and 2 bases at J, with 14 bases between. The CDR3 DNA is TGTGCCAGCAGCTTAGATGGAGTCACAATACAAGAGACCCAGTACTTC. It is translated as CASSLDGVTIQETQYF.

J is TRBJ2-7 and V is TRBV19; 10 positions match TRBD1. CDR1 LNHDA and CDR2 SQIVND come from the germline V gene (reference sequence). V shed 3 bases, J shed 5 bases, and the junction held 7 bases outside the gene matches. The CDR3 contains 15 residues. CDR3 sequence reads: CASSIQGQGFNEQYF. In DNA, the CDR3 is TGTGCCAGTAGTATTCAGGGACAGGGGTTCAACGAGCAGTACTTC.

A single count supports this clone. The J gene is TRBJ1-2, the V gene TRBV28; the match to TRBD1 covers 10 bases. This CDR3 region has 16 residues. CDR1 and CDR2 (germline): MDHEN, SYDVKM. Trimming removed 2 bases from V and 6 bases from J; junction bases left unmatched: 9. CDR3 in DNA: TGTGCCAGCAGTTTAGTAAGGACGACAGGGGGCGATGGCTACACCTTC. This translates into CASSLVRTTGGDGYTF.

A remark on this clone: This same CDR3 is encoded by further DNA sequences in the sample. The chain combines TRBV6-2 or TRBV6-3 with TRBJ2-1; TRBD1 agrees at 8 bases. The ends lost 0 bases at V and 3 bases at J; junction bases unmatched: 7. The CDR3 has 17 residues. From germline, CDR1 is MNHEY and CDR2 SVGEGT. The CDR3 reads CASSYSPPGGIYNEQFF. DNA for the CDR3: TGTGCCAGCAGTTACTCTCCGCCAGGGGGCATCTACAATGAGCAGTTCTTC.

The chain links TRBV7-2 to TRBJ1-1, with 8 bases identical to TRBD1. The CDR3 extends over 14 amino acids. The germline gives CDR1 SGHTA, CDR2 FQGNSA. Trimming at V came to 3 bases and at J to 4 bases, leaving 4 bases not matched to a gene. CDR3 bases: TGTGCCAGCAGCTTTCTTGACAGGGGCACTGAAGCTTTCTTT. As protein: CASSFLDRGTEAFF. The whole variable domain, remainder taken from reference TRBV7-2 and TRBJ1-1, is GAGVSQSPSNKVTEKGKDVELRCDPISGHTALYWYRQSLGQGLEFLIYFQGNSAPDKSGLPSDRFSAERTGGSVSTLTIQRTQQEDSAVYLCASSFLDRGTEAFFGQGTRLTVV.

This chain links TRBV5-8 with TRBJ1-3, with unresolved D. The length of the CDR3 is 16 residues. The germline CDR1 and CDR2 sequences are SGHTS and YDEGEE. V lost 0 bases and J lost 0, with 10 bases in between. This chain's CDR3 is CASSLGGTLSGNTIYF. The CDR3 DNA reads as TGTGCCAGCAGCTTGGGTGGCACCCTCTCTGGAAACACCATATATTTT.

V gene TRBV27 combines with J gene TRBJ2-3, with 14 positions matching TRBD2. In germline, CDR1 is MNHEY, CDR2 SMNVEV (reference sequence). The CDR3 length is 17 residues. V dropped 2 bases and J dropped 3; count of bases not matched to a gene: 4. CDR3 nucleotides: TGTGCCAGCAGTTTACCGGGACTAGCGGGGGAGACAGATACGCAGTATTTT. Protein product: CASSLPGLAGETDTQYF.